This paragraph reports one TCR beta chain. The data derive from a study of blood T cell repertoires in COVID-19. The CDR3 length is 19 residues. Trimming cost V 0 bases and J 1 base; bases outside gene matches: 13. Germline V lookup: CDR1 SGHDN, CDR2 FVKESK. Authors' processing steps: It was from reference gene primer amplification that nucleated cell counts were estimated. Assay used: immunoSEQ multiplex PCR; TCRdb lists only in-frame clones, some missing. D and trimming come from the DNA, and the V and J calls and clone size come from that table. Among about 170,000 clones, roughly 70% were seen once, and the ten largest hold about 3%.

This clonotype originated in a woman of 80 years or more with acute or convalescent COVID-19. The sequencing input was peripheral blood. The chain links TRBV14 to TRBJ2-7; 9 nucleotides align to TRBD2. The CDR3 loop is CASSQDRAIAGAQSYEQYF. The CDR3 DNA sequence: TGTGCCAGCAGCCAAGATCGGGCCATAGCGGGAGCACAGTCCTACGAGCAGTACTTC. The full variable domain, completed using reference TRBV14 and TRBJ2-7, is EAGVTQFPSHSVIEKGQTVTLRCDPISGHDNLYWYRRVMGKEIKFLLHFVKESKQDESGMPNNRFLAERTGGTYSTLKVQPAELEDSGVYFCASSQDRAIAGAQSYEQYFGPGTRLTVT.